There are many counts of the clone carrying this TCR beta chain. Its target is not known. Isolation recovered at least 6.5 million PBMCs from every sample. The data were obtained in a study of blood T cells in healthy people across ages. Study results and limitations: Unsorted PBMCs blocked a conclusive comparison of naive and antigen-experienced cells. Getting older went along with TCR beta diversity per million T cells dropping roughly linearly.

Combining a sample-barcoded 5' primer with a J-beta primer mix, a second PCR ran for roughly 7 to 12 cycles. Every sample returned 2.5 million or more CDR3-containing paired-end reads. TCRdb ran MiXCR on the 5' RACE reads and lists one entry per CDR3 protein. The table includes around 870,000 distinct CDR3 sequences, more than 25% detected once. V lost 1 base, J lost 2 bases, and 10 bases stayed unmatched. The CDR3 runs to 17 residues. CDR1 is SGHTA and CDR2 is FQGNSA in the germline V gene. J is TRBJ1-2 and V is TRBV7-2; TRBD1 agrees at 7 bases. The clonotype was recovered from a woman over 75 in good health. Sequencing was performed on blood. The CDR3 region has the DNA TGTGCCAGCAGCTTAGGTCTCCGACAGGGCCGCAACTATGGCTACACCTTC. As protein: CASSLGLRQGRNYGYTF.